This TCR beta chain was sequenced during a study of cytomegalovirus exposure and HLA in healthy donors. Study in general: There were 75 million to 95 million unique TCRs (from HLA-typed donors) in an early data release.

The length of the CDR3 is 14 residues. Germline values: CDR1 MNHNS, CDR2 SASEGT. V lost 3 bases and J 7 bases, leaving 13 bases between the germline ends. The primer mix had 60 Vbeta and 13 Jbeta primers. Profiling relied on immunoSEQ multiplex PCR, and the TCRdb table lists in-frame clones only, not all of them. Of about 130,000 clones listed, approximately 83% were seen once; the top ten hold approximately 3.6%. The sample was PBMCs. V and J are TRBV6-1 and TRBJ1-5, with D tentatively TRBD1 (6 bases). The TCR was taken from a woman aged 40 to 55 in good health and CMV-seropositive. CDR3 bases: TGTGCCAGCAGTGAGGCGGGGGCCTGGCAGCCCCAGCATTTT. Translated: CASSEAGAWQPQHF.